These T cell receptor beta chains were read from a single sample in a study of CD8 T cells in ankylosing spondylitis. TCRdb ran MiXCR on the 5' RACE reads and lists one entry per CDR3 protein. The sample has a few hundred thousand distinct CDR3 sequences, about 19% seen once. Input material: blood, either unsorted or a sorted T cell fraction (not recorded which). The receptors were gathered from a male donor with ankylosing spondylitis or in good health (not recorded which). Both conserved end residues are part of each CDR3. D genes are given only for firm matches. Size is omitted from some rows. Given values are once, few, many or a class for expanded clones.

clone size	V gene	D gene	J gene	CDR3 protein	CDR3 DNA
few	TRBV12-3/TRBV12-4	TRBD1	TRBJ2-1	CASSFLTGGTGEQFF	TGTGCCAGCAGTTTTTTGACAGGGGGCACCGGTGAGCAGTTCTTC
many	TRBV12-3/TRBV12-4	-	TRBJ2-5	CASRYLGQQETQYF	TGTGCCAGCAGATACCTAGGACAGCAAGAGACCCAGTACTTC
many	TRBV6-1	-	TRBJ1-1	CASSENGGITEAFF	TGTGCCAGCAGTGAAAACGGAGGAATCACTGAAGCTTTCTTT
-	TRBV20-1	-	TRBJ2-3	CSALNSGEEHTDTQYF	TGCAGTGCCCTGAACAGCGGCGAAGAACACACAGATACGCAGTATTTT
-	TRBV30	-	TRBJ2-1	CACSFQALSSGSYNEQFF	TGTGCCTGCAGTTTTCAGGCTCTTTCCAGCGGATCCTACAATGAGCAGTTCTTC
-	TRBV6-2/TRBV6-3	-	TRBJ2-1	CASTLGSAYNEQFF	TGTGCCAGCACCTTGGGGAGCGCCTACAATGAGCAGTTCTTC
many	TRBV6-1	-	TRBJ2-2	CASQGYTGELFF	TGTGCCAGCCAGGGGTACACCGGGGAGCTGTTTTTT
-	TRBV5-1	TRBD2	TRBJ2-1	CASSLALAGVGNEQFF	TGCGCCAGCAGCTTGGCCCTAGCGGGAGTAGGGAATGAGCAGTTCTTC
-	TRBV10-3	TRBD1	TRBJ2-6	CAISRRTGINSGANVLTF	TGTGCCATCAGTAGAAGGACAGGGATAAACTCTGGGGCCAACGTCCTGACTTTC
-	TRBV2	-	TRBJ1-5	CASKQGRISNQPKHF	TGTGCCAGCAAACAGGGCCGGATTAGCAATCAGCCCAAGCATTTT
-	TRBV5-1	-	TRBJ2-5	CASSFGASQETQYF	TGCGCCAGCAGCTTCGGTGCATCTCAAGAGACCCAGTACTTC
few	TRBV15	-	TRBJ1-1	CATSREADTEAFF	TGTGCCACCAGCAGAGAGGCGGACACTGAAGCTTTCTTT
-	TRBV20-1	-	TRBJ2-5	CSVHQETQYF	TGCAGTGTTCATCAAGAGACCCAGTACTTC
many	TRBV5-1	-	TRBJ2-1	CASSLQDSYNEQFF	TGCGCCAGCAGCTTACAGGACTCCTACAATGAGCAGTTCTTC
many	TRBV5-1	TRBD2	TRBJ2-2	CASSGRLAVPTGELFF	TGCGCCAGCAGCGGCCGACTAGCGGTTCCCACCGGGGAGCTGTTTTTT
few	TRBV3-1	-	TRBJ1-2	CASSQSRDYGYTF	TGTGCCAGCAGCCAATCAAGGGATTATGGCTACACCTTC